The rows below give T cell receptor beta chains drawn from one sample of a study of blood T cell repertoires in COVID-19. Only in-frame clones appear in the TCRdb table, and some are missing; sequencing was by immunoSEQ multiplex PCR. The table lists about 28,000 clones, 81% of them singletons. The sample was peripheral blood. The receptor source for this set is a woman aged 60 to 75 with acute or convalescent COVID-19. Both conserved end residues are part of each CDR3. A D gene is named only where the DNA matches it firmly. Some rows mark clone size as missing; the rest say once, few, many or name a class of expanded clone.

>TRBD1|TRBV6-5|-|15|TRBJ1-1
CASSSLDRMGTEAFF
TGTGCCAGCAGTTCCTTGGACAGGATGGGCACTGAAGCTTTCTTT
>-|TRBV7-2|-|14|TRBJ1-1
CASSFLGANTEAFF
TGTGCCAGCAGCTTCTTGGGGGCGAACACTGAAGCTTTCTTT
>TRBD2|TRBV6-4|-|14|TRBJ2-7
CASVLGLVIYEQYF
TGTGCCAGCGTTTTGGGACTAGTGATCTACGAGCAGTACTTC
>-|TRBV5-5|-|14|TRBJ1-2
CASSLIQDFYGYTF
TGTGCCAGCAGCTTAATCCAGGACTTCTATGGCTACACCTTC
>-|TRBV3-1/TRBV3-2|-|13|TRBJ1-2
CASSRLGGYGYTF
TGTGCCAGCAGCCGCTTAGGCGGCTATGGCTACACCTTC
>TRBD1|TRBV30|-|15|TRBJ2-1
CAWYTGTGANNEQFF
TGTGCCTGGTACACCGGGACAGGGGCCAACAATGAGCAGTTCTTC
>TRBD1|TRBV5-4|-|14|TRBJ2-1
CASTPGQGYNEQFF
TGTGCCAGCACCCCGGGACAGGGGTACAATGAGCAGTTCTTC
>TRBD1|TRBV18|-|16|TRBJ1-1
CASSPIQGAPNTEAFF
TGTGCCAGCTCACCAATACAGGGGGCCCCGAACACTGAAGCTTTCTTT
>-|TRBV5-4|-|13|TRBJ1-1
CASSWTPWTEAFF
TGTGCCAGCAGCTGGACACCATGGACTGAAGCTTTCTTT
>TRBD2|TRBV6-2/TRBV6-3|-|16|TRBJ2-3
CASSSRGRGATDTQYF
TGTGCCAGCAGTAGTCGGGGGCGGGGGGCCACAGATACGCAGTATTTT
>-|TRBV5-1|-|15|TRBJ1-2
CASSLVAGANYGYTF
TGCGCCAGCAGCTTGGTCGCAGGGGCTAACTATGGCTACACCTTC
>TRBD2|TRBV3-1/TRBV3-2|-|16|TRBJ2-5
CASSQSWTSGEETQYF
TGTGCCAGCAGCCAGTCCTGGACTAGCGGCGAAGAGACCCAGTACTTC
>TRBD1|TRBV2|-|14|TRBJ1-2
CASSPGTGNYGYTF
TGTGCCAGCAGCCCCGGGACAGGGAACTATGGCTACACCTTC
>TRBD1|TRBV25-1|-|13|TRBJ2-7
CASGTGISYEQYF
TGTGCCAGCGGGACAGGTATCTCCTACGAGCAGTACTTC
>TRBD1|TRBV28|-|16|TRBJ1-5
CASRKTGQYSNQPQHF
TGTGCCAGCCGTAAAACGGGACAGTATAGCAATCAGCCCCAGCATTTT
>TRBD2|TRBV5-5|-|16|TRBJ2-1
CASSSRGAAGGREQFF
TGTGCCAGCAGCTCCCGGGGTGCAGCGGGGGGGCGGGAGCAGTTCTTC
>-|TRBV12-3/TRBV12-4|-|13|TRBJ2-3
CASHRVLPDTQYF
TGTGCCAGCCACAGGGTTCTTCCAGATACGCAGTATTTT
>TRBD1|TRBV29-1|-|11|TRBJ1-2
CSAGTVNGYTF
TGCAGCGCCGGGACAGTTAATGGCTACACCTTC
>TRBD1|TRBV7-9|-|15|TRBJ1-5
CASSGTGVYNQPQHF
TGTGCCAGCAGCGGGACAGGGGTCTACAATCAGCCCCAGCATTTT
>TRBD2|TRBV2|-|16|TRBJ2-3
CASRGTSGGHTDTQYF
TGTGCCAGCAGGGGGACTAGCGGGGGCCACACAGATACGCAGTATTTT
>-|TRBV2|-|11|TRBJ1-6
CASKLYPPLHF
TGTGCCAGCAAACTATACCCACCCCTCCACTTT
>-|TRBV7-3|-|14|TRBJ1-1
CASSLQRGNTEAFF
TGTGCCAGCAGCCTACAAAGGGGGAACACTGAAGCTTTCTTT
>-|TRBV9|-|12|TRBJ2-5
CASSPVQETQYF
TGTGCCAGCAGCCCCGTCCAAGAGACCCAGTACTTC
>-|TRBV7-3|-|14|TRBJ1-2
CASSPGQRPYGYTF
TGTGCCAGCAGCCCCGGGCAGCGGCCTTATGGCTACACCTTC
>-|TRBV5-6|-|12|TRBJ2-3
CASSLATDTQYF
TGTGCCAGCAGCTTGGCGACAGATACGCAGTATTTT
>-|TRBV5-1|-|11|TRBJ2-2
CASEITGELFF
TGCGCCAGCGAGATCACCGGGGAGCTGTTTTTT
>TRBD2|TRBV7-2|once|14|TRBJ2-5
CAEGTSGAQETQYF
TGTGCCGAGGGGACTAGCGGGGCTCAAGAGACCCAGTACTTC
>TRBD2|TRBV5-1|-|15|TRBJ2-2
CASSLIAGHTGELFF
TGCGCCAGCAGCTTAATAGCGGGGCACACCGGGGAGCTGTTTTTT
>-|TRBV5-4|-|14|TRBJ2-5
CASSFHQIGETQYF
TGTGCCAGCAGCTTCCACCAGATTGGAGAGACCCAGTACTTC
>-|TRBV29-1|-|12|TRBJ1-1
CSAARMGSEAFF
TGCAGCGCCGCCCGTATGGGCTCTGAAGCTTTCTTT